This T cell receptor (beta chain) stems from a study of blood T cell repertoires in COVID-19. The length of the CDR3 is 15 residues. The germline CDR1 and CDR2 sequences are MNHEY and SVGAGI. After removal of 7 bases from V and 9 bases from J, the junction contained 8 bases not matched to a gene. Seattle-derived patients entered the study during active infection and were followed longitudinally. Per the study methods: Using reference gene primer amplification, nucleated cell counts were estimated. Generated by immunoSEQ multiplex PCR, the TCRdb table keeps only in-frame clones and is missing some. The V and J calls and clone size were taken over from that table, and D and trimming were inferred from the DNA. The sample contains about 370,000 clones, 89% of which appear only once.

V gene TRBV6-5 combines with J gene TRBJ2-1; 14 bases map to TRBD2. The sample comprised peripheral blood. The TCR sequence derives from a young woman with COVID-19, enrolled during active disease. Written as DNA, the CDR3 is TGTGCCAGCACCCCGGGACTAGCGGGGGTGTCTGAGCAGTTCTTC. Translation gives CASTPGLAGVSEQFF.